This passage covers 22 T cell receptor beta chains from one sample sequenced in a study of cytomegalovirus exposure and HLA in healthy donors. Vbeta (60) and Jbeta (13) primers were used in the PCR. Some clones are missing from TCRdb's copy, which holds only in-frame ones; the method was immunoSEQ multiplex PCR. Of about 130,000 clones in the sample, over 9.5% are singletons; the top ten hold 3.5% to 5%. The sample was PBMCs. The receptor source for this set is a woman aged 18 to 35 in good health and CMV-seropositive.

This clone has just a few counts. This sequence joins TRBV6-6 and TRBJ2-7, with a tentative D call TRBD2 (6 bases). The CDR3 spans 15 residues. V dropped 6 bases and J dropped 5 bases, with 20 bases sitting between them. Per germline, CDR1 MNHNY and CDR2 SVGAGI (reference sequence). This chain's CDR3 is CASSLLPGGVDEQYF. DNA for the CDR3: TGTGCCAGCAGCCTCCTTCCCGGGGGTGTGGACGAGCAGTACTTC.

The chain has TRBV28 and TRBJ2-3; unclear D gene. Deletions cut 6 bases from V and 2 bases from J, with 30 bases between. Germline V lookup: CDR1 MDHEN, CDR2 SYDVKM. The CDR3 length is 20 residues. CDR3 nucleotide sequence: TGTGCCAGCAGCAGAACGGCCGAAATCTACCTTAGAGCGAACACAGATACGCAGTATTTT. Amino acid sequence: CASSRTAEIYLRANTDTQYF.

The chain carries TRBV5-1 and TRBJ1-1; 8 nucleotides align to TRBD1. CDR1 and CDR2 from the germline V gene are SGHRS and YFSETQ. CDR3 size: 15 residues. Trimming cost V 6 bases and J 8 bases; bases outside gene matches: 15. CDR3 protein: CASTPLGQGPTEAFF. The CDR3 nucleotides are TGCGCCAGCACCCCCTTAGGACAGGGTCCCACAGAAGCTTTCTTT.

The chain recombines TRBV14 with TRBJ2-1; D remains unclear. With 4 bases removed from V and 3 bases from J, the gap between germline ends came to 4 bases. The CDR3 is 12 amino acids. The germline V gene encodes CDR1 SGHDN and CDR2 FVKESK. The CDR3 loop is CASSLSYNEQFF. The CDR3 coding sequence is TGTGCCAGCAGCCTCAGCTACAATGAGCAGTTCTTC.

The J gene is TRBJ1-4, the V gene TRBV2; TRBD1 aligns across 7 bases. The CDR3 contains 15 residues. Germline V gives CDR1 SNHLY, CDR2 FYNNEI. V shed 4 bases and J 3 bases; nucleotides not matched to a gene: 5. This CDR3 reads CASSGAGTANEKLFF. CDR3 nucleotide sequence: TGTGCCAGCAGTGGGGCCGGGACAGCTAATGAAAAACTGTTTTTT.

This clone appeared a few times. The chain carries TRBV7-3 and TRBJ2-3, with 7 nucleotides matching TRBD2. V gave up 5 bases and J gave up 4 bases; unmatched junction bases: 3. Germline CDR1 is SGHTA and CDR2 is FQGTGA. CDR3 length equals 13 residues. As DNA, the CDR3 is TGTGCCAGCAGCCCTGCGGGGGCAGATACGCAGTATTTT. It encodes CASSPAGADTQYF.

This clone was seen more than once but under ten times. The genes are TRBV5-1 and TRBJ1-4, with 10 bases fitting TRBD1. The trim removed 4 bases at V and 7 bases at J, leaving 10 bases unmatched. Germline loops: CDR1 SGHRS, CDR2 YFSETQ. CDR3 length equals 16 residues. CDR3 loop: CASSRDRDRGTEKLFF. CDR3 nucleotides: TGCGCCAGCAGCCGGGACCGGGACAGGGGAACTGAAAAACTGTTTTTT. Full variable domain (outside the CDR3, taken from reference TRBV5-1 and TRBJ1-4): KAGVTQTPRYLIKTRGQQVTLSCSPISGHRSVSWYQQTPGQGLQFLFEYFSETQRNKGNFPGRFSGRQFSNSRSEMNVSTLELGDSALYLCASSRDRDRGTEKLFFGSGTQLSVL.

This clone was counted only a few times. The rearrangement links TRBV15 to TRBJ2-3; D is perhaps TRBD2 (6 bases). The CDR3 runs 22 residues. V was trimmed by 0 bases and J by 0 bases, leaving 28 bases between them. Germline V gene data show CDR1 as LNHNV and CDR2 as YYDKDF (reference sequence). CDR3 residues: CATSRDKRCRDSPPRSTDTQYF. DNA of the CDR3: TGTGCCACCAGCAGAGATAAACGCTGTCGGGACTCCCCGCCCCGTAGCACAGATACGCAGTATTTT. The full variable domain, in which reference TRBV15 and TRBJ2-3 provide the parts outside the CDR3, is DAMVIQNPRYQVTQFGKPVTLSCSQTLNHNVMYWYQQKSSQAPKLLFHYYDKDFNNEADTPDNFQSRRPNTSFCFLDIRSPGLGDTAMYLCATSRDKRCRDSPPRSTDTQYFGPGTRLTVL.

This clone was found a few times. The DNA of the CDR3 is TGCGCCAGCAGCACCGGGACAGGGAAAAGGTCGGCGAACACCGGGGAGCTGTTTTTT. The encoded protein is CASSTGTGKRSANTGELFF. V usage is TRBV5-1 and J usage is TRBJ2-2; 9 bases agree with TRBD1. The junction had 13 bases not matched to a gene; V was cut back by 4 bases and J by 0 bases. Germline-derived CDR1 and CDR2 are SGHRS and YFSETQ. The length of the CDR3 is 19 residues. Complete variable domain (other parts from reference TRBV5-1 and TRBJ2-2): KAGVTQTPRYLIKTRGQQVTLSCSPISGHRSVSWYQQTPGQGLQFLFEYFSETQRNKGNFPGRFSGRQFSNSRSEMNVSTLELGDSALYLCASSTGTGKRSANTGELFFGEGSRLTVL.

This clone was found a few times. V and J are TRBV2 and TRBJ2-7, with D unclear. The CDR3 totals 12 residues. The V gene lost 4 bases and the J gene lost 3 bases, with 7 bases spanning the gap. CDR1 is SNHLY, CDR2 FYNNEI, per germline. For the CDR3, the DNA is TGTGCCAGCAGTGTCCAGGACTACGAGCAGTACTTC. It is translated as CASSVQDYEQYF.

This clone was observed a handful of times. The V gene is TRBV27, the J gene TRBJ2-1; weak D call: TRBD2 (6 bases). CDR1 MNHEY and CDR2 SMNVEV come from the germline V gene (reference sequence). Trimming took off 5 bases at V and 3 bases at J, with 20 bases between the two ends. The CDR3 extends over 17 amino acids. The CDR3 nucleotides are TGTGCCAGCAGTGATCCCAGCGGTAGGAGGGGCTACAATGAGCAGTTCTTC. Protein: CASSDPSGRRGYNEQFF.

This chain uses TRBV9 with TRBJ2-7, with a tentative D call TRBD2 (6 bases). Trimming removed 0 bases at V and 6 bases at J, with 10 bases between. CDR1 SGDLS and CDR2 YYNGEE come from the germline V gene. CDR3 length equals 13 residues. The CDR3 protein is CASSVGLGGEQYF. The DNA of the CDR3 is TGTGCCAGCAGCGTAGGATTGGGGGGCGAGCAGTACTTC.

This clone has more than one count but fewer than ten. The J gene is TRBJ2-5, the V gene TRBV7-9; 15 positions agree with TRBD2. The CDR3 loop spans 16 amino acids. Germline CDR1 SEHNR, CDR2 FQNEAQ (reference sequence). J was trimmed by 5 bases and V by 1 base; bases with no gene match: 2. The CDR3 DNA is TGTGCCAGCAGCTTAGATGGACTAGCGGGAGGGGAGACCCAGTACTTC. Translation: CASSLDGLAGGETQYF.

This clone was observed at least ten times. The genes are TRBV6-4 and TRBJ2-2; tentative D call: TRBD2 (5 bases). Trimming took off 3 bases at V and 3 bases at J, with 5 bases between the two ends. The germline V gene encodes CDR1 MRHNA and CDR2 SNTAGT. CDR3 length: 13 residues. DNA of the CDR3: TGTGCCAGCAGTGAGGGAGACACCGGGGAGCTGTTTTTT. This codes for CASSEGDTGELFF.

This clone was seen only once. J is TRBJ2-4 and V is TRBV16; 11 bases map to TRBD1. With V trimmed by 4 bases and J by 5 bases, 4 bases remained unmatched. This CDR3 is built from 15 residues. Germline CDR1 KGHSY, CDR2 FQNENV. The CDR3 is CASSPLGQGENIQYF. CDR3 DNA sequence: TGTGCCAGCAGCCCACTGGGACAGGGGGAAAACATTCAGTACTTC.

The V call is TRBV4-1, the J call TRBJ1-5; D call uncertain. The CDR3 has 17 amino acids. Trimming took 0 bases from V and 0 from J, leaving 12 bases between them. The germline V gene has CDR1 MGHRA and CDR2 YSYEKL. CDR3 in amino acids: CASSQEAGLHSNQPQHF. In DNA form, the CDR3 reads TGCGCCAGCAGCCAAGAAGCTGGACTGCATAGCAATCAGCCCCAGCATTTT.

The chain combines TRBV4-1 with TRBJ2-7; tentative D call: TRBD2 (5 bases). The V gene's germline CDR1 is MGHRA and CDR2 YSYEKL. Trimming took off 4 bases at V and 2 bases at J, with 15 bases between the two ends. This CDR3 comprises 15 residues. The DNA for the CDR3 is TGCGCCAGCAGCCCCCGGGGAGCGGAGACCTACGAGCAGTACTTC. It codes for CASSPRGAETYEQYF.

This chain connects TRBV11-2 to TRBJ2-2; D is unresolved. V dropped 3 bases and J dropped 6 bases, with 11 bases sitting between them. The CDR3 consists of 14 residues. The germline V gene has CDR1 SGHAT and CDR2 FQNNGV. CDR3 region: CASSFPLLAGELFF. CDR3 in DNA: TGTGCCAGCAGCTTCCCCCTATTGGCCGGGGAGCTGTTTTTT. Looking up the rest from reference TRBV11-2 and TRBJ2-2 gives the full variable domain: EAGVAQSPRYKIIEKRQSVAFWCNPISGHATLYWYQQILGQGPKLLIQFQNNGVVDDSQLPKDRFSAERLKGVDSTLKIQPAKLEDSAVYLCASSFPLLAGELFFGEGSRLTVL.

Written as DNA, the CDR3 is TGTGCCAGCAGCCCACGACTAGCGGGAGGATACAATGAGCAGTTCTTC. This translates into CASSPRLAGGYNEQFF. This chain connects TRBV9 to TRBJ2-1, with 13 bases lining up with TRBD2. Per the germline V gene, CDR1 is SGDLS and CDR2 is YYNGEE. This CDR3 region has 16 residues. V was pared by 4 bases and J by 4 bases, with 5 bases of the junction left unmatched.

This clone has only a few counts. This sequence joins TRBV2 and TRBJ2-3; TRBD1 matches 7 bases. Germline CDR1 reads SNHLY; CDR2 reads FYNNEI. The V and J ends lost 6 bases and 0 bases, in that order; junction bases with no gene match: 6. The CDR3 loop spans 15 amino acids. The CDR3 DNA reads TGTGCCAGCAGGAACGGGACAGTAAGCACAGATACGCAGTATTTT. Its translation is CASRNGTVSTDTQYF.

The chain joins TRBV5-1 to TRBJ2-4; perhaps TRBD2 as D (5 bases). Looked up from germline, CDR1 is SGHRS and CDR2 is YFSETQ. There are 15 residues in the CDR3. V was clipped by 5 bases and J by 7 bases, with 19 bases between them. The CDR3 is CASRPSLLEVNIQYF. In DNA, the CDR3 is TGCGCCAGCAGGCCTAGCCTTCTAGAGGTCAACATTCAGTACTTC.

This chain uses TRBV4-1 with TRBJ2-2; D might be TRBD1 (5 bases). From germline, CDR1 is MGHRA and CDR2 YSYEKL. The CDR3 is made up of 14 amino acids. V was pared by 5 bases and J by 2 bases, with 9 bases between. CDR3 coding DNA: TGCGCCAGCAGCTATGACAGTAACACCGGGGAGCTGTTTTTT. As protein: CASSYDSNTGELFF.